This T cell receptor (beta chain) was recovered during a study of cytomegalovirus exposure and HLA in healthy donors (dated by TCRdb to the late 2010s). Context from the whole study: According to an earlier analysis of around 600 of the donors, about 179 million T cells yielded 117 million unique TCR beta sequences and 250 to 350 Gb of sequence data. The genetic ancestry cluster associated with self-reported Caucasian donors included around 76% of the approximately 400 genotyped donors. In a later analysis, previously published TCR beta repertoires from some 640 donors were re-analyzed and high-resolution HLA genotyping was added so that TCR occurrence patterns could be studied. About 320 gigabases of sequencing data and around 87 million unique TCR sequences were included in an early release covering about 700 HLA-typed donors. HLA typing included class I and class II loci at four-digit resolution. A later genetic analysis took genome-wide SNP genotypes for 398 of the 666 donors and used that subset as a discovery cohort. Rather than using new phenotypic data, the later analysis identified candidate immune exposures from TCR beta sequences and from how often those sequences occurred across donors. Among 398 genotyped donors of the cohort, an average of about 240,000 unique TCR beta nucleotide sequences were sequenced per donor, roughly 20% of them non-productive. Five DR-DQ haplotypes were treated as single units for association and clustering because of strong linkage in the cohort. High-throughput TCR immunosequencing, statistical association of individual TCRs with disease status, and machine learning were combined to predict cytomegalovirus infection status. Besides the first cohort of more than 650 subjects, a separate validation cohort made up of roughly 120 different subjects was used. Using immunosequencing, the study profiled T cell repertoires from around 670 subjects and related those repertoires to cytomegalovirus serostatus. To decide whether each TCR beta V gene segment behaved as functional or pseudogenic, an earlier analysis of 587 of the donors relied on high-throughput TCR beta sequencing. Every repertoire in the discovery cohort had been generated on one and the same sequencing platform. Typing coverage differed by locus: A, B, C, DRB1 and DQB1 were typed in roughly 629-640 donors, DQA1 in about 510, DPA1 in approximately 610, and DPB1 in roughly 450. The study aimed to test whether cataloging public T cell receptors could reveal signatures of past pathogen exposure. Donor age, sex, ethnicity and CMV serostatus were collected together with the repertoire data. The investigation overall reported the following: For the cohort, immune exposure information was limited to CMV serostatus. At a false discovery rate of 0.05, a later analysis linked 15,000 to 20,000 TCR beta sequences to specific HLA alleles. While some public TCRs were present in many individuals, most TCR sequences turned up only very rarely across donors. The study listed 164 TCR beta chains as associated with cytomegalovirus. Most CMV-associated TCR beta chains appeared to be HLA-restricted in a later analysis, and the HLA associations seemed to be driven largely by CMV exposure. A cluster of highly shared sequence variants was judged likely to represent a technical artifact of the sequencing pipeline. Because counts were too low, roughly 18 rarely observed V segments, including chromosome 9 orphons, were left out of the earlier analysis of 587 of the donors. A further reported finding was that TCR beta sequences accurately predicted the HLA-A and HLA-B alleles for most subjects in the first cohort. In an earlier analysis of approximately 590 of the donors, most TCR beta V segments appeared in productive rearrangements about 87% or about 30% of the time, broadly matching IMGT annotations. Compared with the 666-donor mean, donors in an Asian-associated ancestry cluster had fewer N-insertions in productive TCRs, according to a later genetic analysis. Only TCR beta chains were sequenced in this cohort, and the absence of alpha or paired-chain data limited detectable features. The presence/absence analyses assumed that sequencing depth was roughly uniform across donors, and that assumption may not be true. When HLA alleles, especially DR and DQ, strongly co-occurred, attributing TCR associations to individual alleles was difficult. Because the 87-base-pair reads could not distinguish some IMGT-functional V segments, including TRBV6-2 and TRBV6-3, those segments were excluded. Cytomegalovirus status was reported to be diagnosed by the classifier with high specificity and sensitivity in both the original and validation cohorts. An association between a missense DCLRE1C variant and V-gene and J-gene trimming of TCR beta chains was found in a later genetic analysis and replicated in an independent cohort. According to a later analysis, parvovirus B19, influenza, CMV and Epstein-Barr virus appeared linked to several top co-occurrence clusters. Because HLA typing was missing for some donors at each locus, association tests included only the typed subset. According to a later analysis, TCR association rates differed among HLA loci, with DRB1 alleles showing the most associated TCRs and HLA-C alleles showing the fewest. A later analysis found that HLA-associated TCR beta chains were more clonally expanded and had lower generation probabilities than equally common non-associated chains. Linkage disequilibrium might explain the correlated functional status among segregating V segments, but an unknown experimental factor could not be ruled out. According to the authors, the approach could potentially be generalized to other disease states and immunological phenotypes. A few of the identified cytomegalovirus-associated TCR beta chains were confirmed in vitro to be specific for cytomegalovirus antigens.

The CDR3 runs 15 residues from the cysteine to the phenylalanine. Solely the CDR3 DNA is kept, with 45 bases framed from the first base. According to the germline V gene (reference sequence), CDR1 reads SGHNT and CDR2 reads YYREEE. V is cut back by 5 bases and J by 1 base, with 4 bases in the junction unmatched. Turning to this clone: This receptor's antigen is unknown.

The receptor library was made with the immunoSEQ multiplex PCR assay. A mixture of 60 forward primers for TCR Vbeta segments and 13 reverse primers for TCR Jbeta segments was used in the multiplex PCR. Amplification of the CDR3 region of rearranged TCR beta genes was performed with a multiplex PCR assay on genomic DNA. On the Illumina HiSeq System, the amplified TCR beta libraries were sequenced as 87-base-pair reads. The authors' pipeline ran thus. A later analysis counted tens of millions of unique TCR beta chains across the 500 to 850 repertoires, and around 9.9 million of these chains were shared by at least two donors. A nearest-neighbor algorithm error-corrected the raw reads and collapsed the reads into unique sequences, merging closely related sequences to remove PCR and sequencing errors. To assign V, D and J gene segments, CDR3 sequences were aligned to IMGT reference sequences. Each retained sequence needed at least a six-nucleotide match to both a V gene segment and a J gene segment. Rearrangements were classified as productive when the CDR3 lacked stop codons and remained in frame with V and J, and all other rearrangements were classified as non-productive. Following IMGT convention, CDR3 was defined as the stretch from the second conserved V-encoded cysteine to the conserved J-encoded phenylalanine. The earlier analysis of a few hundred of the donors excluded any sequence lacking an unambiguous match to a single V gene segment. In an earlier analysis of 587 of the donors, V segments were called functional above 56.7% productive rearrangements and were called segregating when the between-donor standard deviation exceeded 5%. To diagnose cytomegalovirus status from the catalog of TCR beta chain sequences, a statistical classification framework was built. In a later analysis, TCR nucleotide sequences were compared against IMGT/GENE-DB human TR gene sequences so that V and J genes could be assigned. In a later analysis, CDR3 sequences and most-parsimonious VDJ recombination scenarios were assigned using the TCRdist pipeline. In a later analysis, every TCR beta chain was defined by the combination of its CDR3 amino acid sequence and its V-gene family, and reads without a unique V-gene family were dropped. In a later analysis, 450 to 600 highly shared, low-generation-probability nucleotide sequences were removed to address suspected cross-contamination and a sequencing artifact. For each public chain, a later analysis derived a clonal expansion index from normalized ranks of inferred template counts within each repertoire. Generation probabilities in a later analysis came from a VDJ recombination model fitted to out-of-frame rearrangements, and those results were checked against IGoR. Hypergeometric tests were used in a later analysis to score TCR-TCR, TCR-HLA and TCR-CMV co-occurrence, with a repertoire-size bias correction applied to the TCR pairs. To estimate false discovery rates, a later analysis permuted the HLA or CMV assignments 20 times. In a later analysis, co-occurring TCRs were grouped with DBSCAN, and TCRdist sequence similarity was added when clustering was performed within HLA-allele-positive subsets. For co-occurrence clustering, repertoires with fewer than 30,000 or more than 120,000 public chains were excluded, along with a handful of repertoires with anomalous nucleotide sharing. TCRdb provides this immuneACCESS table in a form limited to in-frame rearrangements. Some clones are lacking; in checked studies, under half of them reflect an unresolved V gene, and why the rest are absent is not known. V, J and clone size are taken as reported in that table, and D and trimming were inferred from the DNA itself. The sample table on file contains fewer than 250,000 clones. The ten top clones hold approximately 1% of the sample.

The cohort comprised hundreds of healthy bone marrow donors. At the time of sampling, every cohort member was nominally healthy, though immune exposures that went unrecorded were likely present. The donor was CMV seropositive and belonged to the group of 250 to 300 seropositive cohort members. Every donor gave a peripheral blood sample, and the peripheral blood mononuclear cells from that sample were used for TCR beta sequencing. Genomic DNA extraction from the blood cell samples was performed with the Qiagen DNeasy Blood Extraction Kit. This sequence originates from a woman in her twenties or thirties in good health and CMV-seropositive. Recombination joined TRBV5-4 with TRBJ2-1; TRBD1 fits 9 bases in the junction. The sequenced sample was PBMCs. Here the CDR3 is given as CASSSGTGSYNEQFF. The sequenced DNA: TGTGCCAGCAGTTCCGGGACAGGGTCCTACAATGAGCAGTTCTTC.